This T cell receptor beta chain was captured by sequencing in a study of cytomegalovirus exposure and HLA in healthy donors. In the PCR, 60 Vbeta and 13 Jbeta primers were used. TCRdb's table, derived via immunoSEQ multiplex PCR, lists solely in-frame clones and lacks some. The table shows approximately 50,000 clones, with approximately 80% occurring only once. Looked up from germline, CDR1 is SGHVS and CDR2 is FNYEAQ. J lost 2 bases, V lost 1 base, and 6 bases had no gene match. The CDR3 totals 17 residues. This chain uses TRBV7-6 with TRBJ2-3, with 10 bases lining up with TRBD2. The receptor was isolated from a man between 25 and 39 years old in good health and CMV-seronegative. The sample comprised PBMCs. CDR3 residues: CASSLGLAGDLTDTQYF. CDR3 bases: TGTGCCAGCAGCTTAGGCCTAGCGGGAGACCTCACAGATACGCAGTATTTT.